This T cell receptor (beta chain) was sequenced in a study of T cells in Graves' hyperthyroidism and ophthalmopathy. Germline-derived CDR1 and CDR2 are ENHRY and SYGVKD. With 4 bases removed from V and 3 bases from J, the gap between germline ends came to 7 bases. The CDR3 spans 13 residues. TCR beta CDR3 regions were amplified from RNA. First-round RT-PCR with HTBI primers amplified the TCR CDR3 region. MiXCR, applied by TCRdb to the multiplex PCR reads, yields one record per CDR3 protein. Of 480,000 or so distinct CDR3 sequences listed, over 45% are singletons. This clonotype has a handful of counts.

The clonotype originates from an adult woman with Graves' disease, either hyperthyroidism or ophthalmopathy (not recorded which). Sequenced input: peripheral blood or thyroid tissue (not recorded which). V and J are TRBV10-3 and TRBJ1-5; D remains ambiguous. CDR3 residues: CAISAEVNQPQHF. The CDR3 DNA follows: TGTGCCATCAGTGCAGAGGTCAATCAGCCCCAGCATTTT.